These T cell receptor beta chains were read from a single sample in a study of Ad26.COV2.S vaccination and SARS-CoV-2 variants. Data came from immunoSEQ multiplex PCR; TCRdb stores just in-frame clones and leaves some out. The sample shows roughly 700,000 clones, about 89% of them seen only once. Source: peripheral blood, taken in a trial of Ad26.COV2.S vaccine versus placebo. These receptors all stem from a person between 18 and 60 years old who received the Ad26.COV2.S COVID-19 vaccine or a placebo. The CDR3 runs from the conserved cysteine through the conserved F or W. D genes are given only for firm matches. Part of the rows lack a size; the others show once, few, many or a class for expanded clones.

CDR3aa: CASSSRSRGGYTF
CDR3nt: TGTGCCAGCAGTTCCCGGTCTCGGGGAGGCTACACCTTC
j_gene: TRBJ1-2
d_gene: NA
abundance: few
v_gene: TRBV6-5

CDR3aa: CASSIGAAEAFF
CDR3nt: TGTGCCAGTAGTATAGGGGCAGCAGAAGCTTTCTTT
j_gene: TRBJ1-1
d_gene: NA
abundance: NA
v_gene: TRBV19

CDR3aa: CASTAGGIGNEQFF
CDR3nt: TGTGCCAGCACCGCGGGGGGGATAGGCAATGAGCAGTTCTTC
j_gene: TRBJ2-1
d_gene: TRBD2
abundance: NA
v_gene: TRBV7-9

CDR3aa: CATSRGLDRTRTDTQYF
CDR3nt: TGTGCCACCAGCAGAGGTCTAGACCGTACCCGCACAGATACGCAGTATTTT
j_gene: TRBJ2-3
d_gene: NA
abundance: once
v_gene: TRBV15

CDR3aa: CASSQAGGMSNQPQHF
CDR3nt: TGTGCCAGCAGCCAAGCGGGGGGCATGAGCAATCAGCCCCAGCATTTT
j_gene: TRBJ1-5
d_gene: NA
abundance: NA
v_gene: TRBV4-2

CDR3aa: CASSLRQGWEGETQYF
CDR3nt: TGTGCCAGCAGCCTTCGACAGGGCTGGGAGGGGGAGACCCAGTACTTC
j_gene: TRBJ2-5
d_gene: NA
abundance: once
v_gene: TRBV7-9

CDR3aa: CASSLGNTDTQYF
CDR3nt: TGTGCCAGCAGCTTGGGTAACACAGATACGCAGTATTTT
j_gene: TRBJ2-3
d_gene: NA
abundance: NA
v_gene: TRBV5-4

CDR3aa: CASSQGEGQPQHF
CDR3nt: TGTGCCAGCAGCCAGGGGGAAGGTCAGCCCCAGCATTTT
j_gene: TRBJ1-5
d_gene: TRBD1
abundance: NA
v_gene: TRBV7-6

CDR3aa: CAISDGQGEYQPQHF
CDR3nt: TGTGCCATCAGTGACGGACAGGGCGAATACCAGCCCCAGCATTTT
j_gene: TRBJ1-5
d_gene: TRBD1
abundance: NA
v_gene: TRBV10-3

CDR3aa: CASSEPPRQNNEQFF
CDR3nt: TGTGCCAGCAGCGAACCCCCCCGACAGAACAATGAGCAGTTCTTC
j_gene: TRBJ2-1
d_gene: NA
abundance: NA
v_gene: TRBV9

CDR3aa: CASSPLALYPYTQYF
CDR3nt: TGTGCCAGCAGTCCGCTAGCCCTCTATCCGTATACGCAGTATTTT
j_gene: TRBJ2-3
d_gene: NA
abundance: NA
v_gene: TRBV27

CDR3aa: CASSAGTEPVRANVLTF
CDR3nt: TGTGCCAGTAGTGCCGGGACGGAGCCTGTGAGGGCCAACGTCCTGACTTTC
j_gene: TRBJ2-6
d_gene: NA
abundance: NA
v_gene: TRBV19

CDR3aa: CASSPGQGNQPQHF
CDR3nt: TGCGCCAGCAGCCCCGGACAGGGCAATCAGCCCCAGCATTTT
j_gene: TRBJ1-5
d_gene: TRBD1
abundance: NA
v_gene: TRBV5-1

CDR3aa: CASSLDRLATGELFF
CDR3nt: TGTGCCAGCAGCTTGGACAGGTTGGCGACCGGGGAGCTGTTTTTT
j_gene: TRBJ2-2
d_gene: TRBD1
abundance: NA
v_gene: TRBV9

CDR3aa: CASSFPSRNRDRGYEQYF
CDR3nt: TGTGCCAGCAGCTTTCCCTCCCGAAACCGGGACAGGGGCTACGAGCAGTACTTC
j_gene: TRBJ2-7
d_gene: TRBD1
abundance: NA
v_gene: TRBV7-9

CDR3aa: CASSPLGDTQYF
CDR3nt: TGTGCCAGCAGCCCGCTAGGAGATACGCAGTATTTT
j_gene: TRBJ2-3
d_gene: NA
abundance: NA
v_gene: TRBV7-8

CDR3aa: CASSFRTGELFF
CDR3nt: TGTGCCAGCAGCTTCCGCACCGGGGAGCTGTTTTTT
j_gene: TRBJ2-2
d_gene: NA
abundance: NA
v_gene: TRBV7-3

CDR3aa: CASSPLGPTYEQYF
CDR3nt: TGTGCCAGCTCACCACTTGGGCCGACCTACGAGCAGTACTTC
j_gene: TRBJ2-7
d_gene: NA
abundance: NA
v_gene: TRBV18

CDR3aa: CASTSGGADTQYF
CDR3nt: TGTGCCAGCACTAGCGGGGGCGCAGATACGCAGTATTTT
j_gene: TRBJ2-3
d_gene: TRBD2
abundance: NA
v_gene: TRBV6-6

CDR3aa: CASRLARLQSEQYF
CDR3nt: TGTGCCAGCAGGCTAGCCCGATTACAGAGCGAGCAGTACTTC
j_gene: TRBJ2-7
d_gene: NA
abundance: NA
v_gene: TRBV6-5

CDR3aa: CASSLQADNEQFF
CDR3nt: TGTGCCAGCAGTTTGCAGGCGGACAATGAGCAGTTCTTC
j_gene: TRBJ2-1
d_gene: NA
abundance: NA
v_gene: TRBV27

CDR3aa: CASSILLGNNQPQHF
CDR3nt: TGTGCCAGTAGTATACTCTTGGGGAATAATCAGCCCCAGCATTTT
j_gene: TRBJ1-5
d_gene: NA
abundance: NA
v_gene: TRBV19

CDR3aa: CASSPGVGSWSNQPQHF
CDR3nt: TGTGCCAGCAGCCCGGGGGTTGGTTCCTGGAGCAATCAGCCCCAGCATTTT
j_gene: TRBJ1-5
d_gene: NA
abundance: NA
v_gene: TRBV7-9

CDR3aa: CASSVAGIRETQYF
CDR3nt: TGTGCCAGCAGCGTAGCAGGGATACGGGAGACCCAGTACTTC
j_gene: TRBJ2-5
d_gene: NA
abundance: NA
v_gene: TRBV9

CDR3aa: CASSSPRRAGGQNTGELFF
CDR3nt: TGTGCCAGCAGCTCCCCGAGGCGAGCGGGGGGGCAAAACACCGGGGAGCTGTTTTTT
j_gene: TRBJ2-2
d_gene: TRBD2
abundance: few
v_gene: TRBV6-6

CDR3aa: CASSLRRGLYNEQFF
CDR3nt: TGTGCCAGCAGCTTACGCAGGGGACTCTACAATGAGCAGTTCTTC
j_gene: TRBJ2-1
d_gene: NA
abundance: NA
v_gene: TRBV7-6

CDR3aa: CASRLSTEAFF
CDR3nt: TGTGCCAGCAGGCTTAGCACTGAAGCTTTCTTT
j_gene: TRBJ1-1
d_gene: NA
abundance: NA
v_gene: TRBV12-3/TRBV12-4

CDR3aa: CATRPRTGELFF
CDR3nt: TGTGCCACTCGACCGAGGACCGGGGAGCTGTTTTTT
j_gene: TRBJ2-2
d_gene: NA
abundance: NA
v_gene: TRBV5-4

CDR3aa: CASSWESYEQYF
CDR3nt: TGTGCCAGCAGCTGGGAGAGCTACGAGCAGTACTTC
j_gene: TRBJ2-7
d_gene: NA
abundance: NA
v_gene: TRBV7-2

CDR3aa: CASSYSGAGANVLTF
CDR3nt: TGTGCCAGCAGTTACTCGGGGGCTGGGGCCAACGTCCTGACTTTC
j_gene: TRBJ2-6
d_gene: NA
abundance: NA
v_gene: TRBV6-5

CDR3aa: CASSLGREAPLHF
CDR3nt: TGTGCCAGCAGCTTAGGGAGGGAAGCACCCCTCCACTTT
j_gene: TRBJ1-6
d_gene: NA
abundance: NA
v_gene: TRBV7-9

CDR3aa: CASSPQVATDTQYF
CDR3nt: TGTGCCAGCAGCCCCCAGGTAGCCACAGATACGCAGTATTTT
j_gene: TRBJ2-3
d_gene: NA
abundance: NA
v_gene: TRBV3-1/TRBV3-2

CDR3aa: CASSLGAGPYNEQFF
CDR3nt: TGTGCCAGCAGCTTAGGGGCAGGGCCGTACAATGAGCAGTTCTTC
j_gene: TRBJ2-1
d_gene: NA
abundance: NA
v_gene: TRBV7-7

CDR3aa: CASSERAGGYGYTF
CDR3nt: TGTGCCAGCAGTGAAAGGGCAGGGGGCTATGGCTACACCTTC
j_gene: TRBJ1-2
d_gene: TRBD1
abundance: NA
v_gene: TRBV2

CDR3aa: CASSYLSIQETQYF
CDR3nt: TGTGCCAGCAGCTATCTTTCGATCCAAGAGACCCAGTACTTC
j_gene: TRBJ2-5
d_gene: NA
abundance: NA
v_gene: TRBV7-9

CDR3aa: CSVGGAGEQYF
CDR3nt: TGCAGTGTAGGTGGGGCGGGCGAGCAGTACTTC
j_gene: TRBJ2-7
d_gene: NA
abundance: NA
v_gene: TRBV20-1

CDR3aa: CAISELSGGGVLTDTQYF
CDR3nt: TGTGCCATCAGTGAGTTGAGCGGGGGCGGCGTTTTGACAGATACGCAGTATTTT
j_gene: TRBJ2-3
d_gene: TRBD2
abundance: once
v_gene: TRBV10-3

CDR3aa: CASTVDSRRETQYF
CDR3nt: TGTGCCAGCACCGTGGACAGTCGCCGAGAGACCCAGTACTTC
j_gene: TRBJ2-5
d_gene: NA
abundance: NA
v_gene: TRBV7-2

CDR3aa: CASSQGVEQYF
CDR3nt: TGTGCCAGCAGCCAGGGAGTCGAGCAGTACTTC
j_gene: TRBJ2-7
d_gene: NA
abundance: NA
v_gene: TRBV7-9

CDR3aa: CAGSLAGVGTGELFF
CDR3nt: TGTGCCGGATCCCTAGCGGGAGTTGGCACCGGGGAGCTGTTTTTT
j_gene: TRBJ2-2
d_gene: TRBD2
abundance: NA
v_gene: TRBV2

CDR3aa: CASSPRGDSGWEKLFF
CDR3nt: TGTGCCAGCAGCCCTAGAGGGGACAGTGGGTGGGAAAAACTGTTTTTT
j_gene: TRBJ1-4
d_gene: TRBD1
abundance: NA
v_gene: TRBV7-2

CDR3aa: CASSKDRASGNTIYF
CDR3nt: TGTGCCAGCAGCAAAGACAGGGCCTCTGGAAACACCATATATTTT
j_gene: TRBJ1-3
d_gene: TRBD1
abundance: NA
v_gene: TRBV7-8

CDR3aa: CASSESGTGTGTQYF
CDR3nt: TGTGCCAGCAGTGAATCCGGGACAGGGACGGGGACCCAGTACTTC
j_gene: TRBJ2-5
d_gene: TRBD1
abundance: NA
v_gene: TRBV25-1

CDR3aa: CASSLGTIDTQYF
CDR3nt: TGTGCCAGCAGCCTTGGGACTATTGATACGCAGTATTTT
j_gene: TRBJ2-3
d_gene: TRBD2
abundance: NA
v_gene: TRBV5-6

CDR3aa: CASSPRVRGDNQPQHF
CDR3nt: TGTGCCAGCTCGCCACGAGTGAGGGGAGATAATCAGCCCCAGCATTTT
j_gene: TRBJ1-5
d_gene: NA
abundance: NA
v_gene: TRBV18

CDR3aa: CASSISRDRTTNEKLFF
CDR3nt: TGTGCCAGTAGTATCTCGCGGGACAGGACAACTAATGAAAAACTGTTTTTT
j_gene: TRBJ1-4
d_gene: TRBD1
abundance: NA
v_gene: TRBV19

CDR3aa: CASRPGQGGYEQYF
CDR3nt: TGTGCCAGTAGGCCGGGACAGGGTGGATACGAGCAGTACTTC
j_gene: TRBJ2-7
d_gene: TRBD1
abundance: NA
v_gene: TRBV19

CDR3aa: CASSATSGGPNEQFF
CDR3nt: TGTGCCAGCAGCGCGACTAGCGGGGGCCCCAATGAGCAGTTCTTC
j_gene: TRBJ2-1
d_gene: TRBD2
abundance: NA
v_gene: TRBV5-4

CDR3aa: CASSLFLGQRANTGELFF
CDR3nt: TGTGCCAGCAGTCTGTTTTTGGGACAAAGAGCGAACACCGGGGAGCTGTTTTTT
j_gene: TRBJ2-2
d_gene: NA
abundance: NA
v_gene: TRBV5-5

CDR3aa: CASSSDTLGYEQYF
CDR3nt: TGTGCCAGCAGTTCCGACACGCTCGGCTACGAGCAGTACTTC
j_gene: TRBJ2-7
d_gene: NA
abundance: NA
v_gene: TRBV6-5

CDR3aa: CASSTNLAGGGNEQFF
CDR3nt: TGCGCCAGCAGCACGAATCTAGCGGGGGGAGGTAATGAGCAGTTCTTC
j_gene: TRBJ2-1
d_gene: TRBD2
abundance: NA
v_gene: TRBV5-1

CDR3aa: CASSYSFQSGELFF
CDR3nt: TGTGCCAGCAGTTACTCTTTTCAGTCCGGGGAGCTGTTTTTT
j_gene: TRBJ2-2
d_gene: NA
abundance: NA
v_gene: TRBV6-2/TRBV6-3

CDR3aa: CASSQDAGVRNTEAFF
CDR3nt: TGCGCCAGCAGCCAAGATGCGGGGGTCCGGAACACTGAAGCTTTCTTT
j_gene: TRBJ1-1
d_gene: NA
abundance: NA
v_gene: TRBV4-3

CDR3aa: CATSDPGTGFGYTF
CDR3nt: TGTGCCACCAGTGACCCCGGGACAGGGTTTGGCTACACCTTC
j_gene: TRBJ1-2
d_gene: TRBD1
abundance: NA
v_gene: TRBV24-1

CDR3aa: CASSSGPAAQPSGANVLTF
CDR3nt: TGTGCCAGCAGCTCAGGGCCGGCAGCTCAACCCTCTGGGGCCAACGTCCTGACTTTC
j_gene: TRBJ2-6
d_gene: NA
abundance: NA
v_gene: TRBV11-2

CDR3aa: CASSRITGSGSYEQYF
CDR3nt: TGTGCCAGCAGCAGAATTACAGGGTCTGGCTCCTACGAGCAGTACTTC
j_gene: TRBJ2-7
d_gene: NA
abundance: NA
v_gene: TRBV6-2/TRBV6-3

CDR3aa: CASSLGSGAWGEQFF
CDR3nt: TGCGCCAGCAGCTTGGGGAGCGGGGCCTGGGGTGAGCAGTTCTTC
j_gene: TRBJ2-1
d_gene: TRBD2
abundance: NA
v_gene: TRBV5-1

CDR3aa: CASSFEGRHTDTQYF
CDR3nt: TGTGCCAGCAGTTTTGAGGGCAGACACACAGATACGCAGTATTTT
j_gene: TRBJ2-3
d_gene: NA
abundance: NA
v_gene: TRBV27